Below are 23 T cell receptor beta chains sequenced from a single sample in a study of T-cell memory formation after mild COVID-19. TCRdb re-called the 5' RACE reads with MiXCR, one entry per CDR3 protein. Of 250,000 or so distinct CDR3 sequences in the sample, approximately 9% were seen once. Sequencing used PBMCs or a T cell subset sorted from them (not recorded which). The receptor source for this set is a man in his late teens or twenties who had mild COVID-19 (a few samples of this study predate the infection). Cell type and time point are not known.

The chain recombines TRBV2 with TRBJ2-7, with TRBD2 as a possible D gene (7 bases). The CDR3 runs to 14 residues. Trimming left V 8 bases short and J 7 bases short, with 21 bases between. Germline-derived CDR1 and CDR2 are SNHLY and FYNNEI. The chain's CDR3 is CASQTPRGAREQYF. The CDR3 DNA is TGTGCCAGCCAGACCCCCCGGGGGGCGAGGGAGCAGTACTTC.

This clonotype was counted only a few times. This chain's CDR3 is CASSQDPVRGVSPLHF. CDR3 DNA sequence: TGCGCCAGCAGCCAAGATCCGGTGAGAGGGGTCTCACCCCTCCACTTT. The chain links TRBV4-3 to TRBJ1-6; TRBD1 is a possible D gene (5 bases). CDR3 length: 16 amino acids. The germline V gene encodes CDR1 LGHNA and CDR2 YSLEER. Trimming cost V 0 bases and J 10 bases, with 16 bases left between them.

A few counts support this clonotype. The CDR3 bases are TGTGCCAGTAGGGGAAGACCACCCCAGCAGTACTTC. This sequence encodes CASRGRPPQQYF. The rearrangement joins TRBV19 to TRBJ2-7, with no clear D. CDR3 length: 12 residues. Per germline, CDR1 LNHDA and CDR2 SQIVND (reference sequence). Trimming took 6 bases from V and 8 from J, leaving 14 bases between them.

V usage is TRBV5-1 and J usage is TRBJ1-5, with 7 positions matching TRBD1. CDR1 and CDR2 from the germline V gene are SGHRS and YFSETQ. V lost 0 bases and J lost 3; bases outside the gene matches: 3. The CDR3 sequence is 15 residues long. The CDR3 bases are TGCGCCAGCAGCTTGGCGGGACAGTTCAATCAGCCCCAGCATTTT. Translating gives CASSLAGQFNQPQHF.

This clonotype was observed many times. The chain combines TRBV12-3 or TRBV12-4 with TRBJ1-4; the match to TRBD1 covers 7 bases. The CDR3 covers 15 residues. J gave up 0 bases and V 4 bases, and 2 bases lay outside the gene matches. For the CDR3, the DNA is TGTGCCAGCAGTTCGCAGGGGGCAACTAATGAAAAACTGTTTTTT. Protein product: CASSSQGATNEKLFF.

Only a few counts were recorded for this clonotype. The chain joins TRBV18 to TRBJ2-3; 8 bases are a match to TRBD2. V gave up 2 bases and J gave up 1 base; unmatched junction bases: 8. Germline-derived CDR1 and CDR2 are KGHSH and LQKENI. The CDR3 has 17 residues. As DNA, the CDR3 is TGTGCCAGCTCACCAACTCCCAGCGGGGGCGGCACAGATACGCAGTATTTT. It translates to CASSPTPSGGGTDTQYF.

This clonotype was picked up a small number of times. The genes are TRBV5-1 and TRBJ1-2, with TRBD1 matching over 7 bases. After removal of 2 bases from V and 4 bases from J, the junction contained 11 bases not matched to a gene. The CDR3 covers 16 residues. Looked up from germline, CDR1 is SGHRS and CDR2 is YFSETQ. The CDR3 spells CASSFLGQASGYGYTF. As DNA, the CDR3 is TGCGCCAGCAGCTTCTTAGGACAGGCGTCTGGCTATGGCTACACCTTC.

The chain uses TRBV7-2 and TRBJ2-3; D perhaps matches TRBD2 (7 bases). The CDR3 spans 14 residues. Germline V gene data show CDR1 as SGHTA and CDR2 as FQGNSA. V was pared by 3 bases and J by 6 bases, with 13 bases between. This CDR3 is CASSFRRGRDTQYF. The CDR3 bases are TGTGCCAGCAGCTTTCGGCGGGGGCGGGATACGCAGTATTTT.

The genes are TRBV5-5 and TRBJ1-2; D uncertain. Germline values: CDR1 SGHKS, CDR2 YYEKEE (reference sequence). CDR3 length: 15 amino acids. V was trimmed by 3 bases and J by 2 bases, leaving 14 bases between them. CDR3 bases: TGTGCCAGCAGCTCCCCCCTACGGTCGAACTATGGCTACACCTTC. It codes for CASSSPLRSNYGYTF.

This clonotype appeared many times. The V gene is TRBV7-3, the J gene TRBJ2-1, with a possible D match to TRBD2 (5 bases). The CDR3 totals 12 residues. V lost 5 bases to trimming and J lost 9 bases, with 11 bases between them. CDR1 SGHTA and CDR2 FQGTGA come from the germline V gene. CDR3 residues: CASSRRNGEQFF. The CDR3 DNA follows: TGTGCCAGCAGCCGGAGGAATGGTGAGCAGTTCTTC.

This clonotype appeared a few times. The chain joins TRBV20-1 to TRBJ2-1; D uncertain. Germline CDR1 reads DFQATT; CDR2 reads SNEGSKA (reference sequence). Trimming stripped 3 bases from V and 10 bases from J, with 7 bases between. There are 10 residues in the CDR3. Here the CDR3 DNA reads TGCAGTGCTAGGATTGGGGAGCAGTTCTTC. Amino acids: CSARIGEQFF.

This clonotype was observed a handful of times. The CDR3, as DNA: TGTGCCAGCAGCTTCGCCTCTGGAAACACCATATATTTT. This codes for CASSFASGNTIYF. The gene calls are TRBV7-9 and TRBJ1-3; D gene ambiguous. The ends were cut back, 3 bases at V and 0 bases at J, with 3 bases in the middle. CDR3 length: 13 amino acids. Germline V CDR1 and CDR2: SEHNR, FQNEAQ (reference sequence).

The V gene is TRBV20-1, the J gene TRBJ1-2, with TRBD1 matching 7 bases. The CDR3 consists of 12 residues. CDR1 is DFQATT and CDR2 is SNEGSKA in the germline V gene (reference sequence). The J segment lost 7 bases and the V segment lost 5 bases, leaving 7 bases of the junction unmatched. The CDR3 here is CSAVGGFGGYTF. The CDR3 DNA is TGCAGTGCTGTAGGGGGCTTCGGTGGCTACACCTTC.

This clonotype was seen more than once but under ten times. This chain uses TRBV7-9 with TRBJ2-2; D remains ambiguous. The V end was cut by 7 bases, the J end by 3 bases, with 6 bases between. The CDR3 is 12 residues long. CDR1 is SEHNR and CDR2 is FQNEAQ in the germline V gene (reference sequence). The CDR3 reads CASITYTGELFF. The CDR3 DNA reads TGTGCCAGCATAACGTACACCGGGGAGCTGTTTTTT.

V and J are TRBV5-1 and TRBJ2-1, with a weak D call TRBD1 (6 bases). The CDR3 runs to 14 residues. V lost 5 bases and J 2 bases, leaving 11 bases between the germline ends. The germline gives CDR1 SGHRS, CDR2 YFSETQ. CDR3 region: CASRLQGTYNEQFF. In DNA, the CDR3 is TGCGCCAGCAGGTTACAGGGAACCTACAATGAGCAGTTCTTC.

The chain joins TRBV29-1 to TRBJ2-1, with TRBD2 identical over 7 bases. The CDR3 has 14 amino acids. J was trimmed by 7 bases and V by 7 bases; bases with no gene match: 13. The germline CDR1 and CDR2 sequences are SQVTM and ANQGSEA. For the CDR3, the DNA is TGCAGCGCCTCTCCTACTAGCGCTCAGAATGAGCAGTTCTTC. Translated: CSASPTSAQNEQFF.

The chain joins TRBV5-4 to TRBJ2-5, with D possibly called TRBD1 or TRBD2 (6 bases each). In germline, CDR1 is SGHNT, CDR2 YYREEE (reference sequence). Trimming shortened V by 0 bases and J by 5 bases, and 17 bases separated the two germline ends. This CDR3 has 16 residues. The DNA of the CDR3 is TGTGCCAGCAGCTTGGTCGCCAGGGGAGGAGACGAGACCCAGTACTTC. Amino acid sequence: CASSLVARGGDETQYF.

The rearrangement links TRBV4-3 to TRBJ2-1; D is possibly TRBD1 (6 bases). Trimming shortened V by 6 bases and J by 4 bases, and 10 bases separated the two germline ends. Looked up from germline, CDR1 is LGHNA and CDR2 is YSLEER. The CDR3 length is 13 residues. CDR3 nucleotide sequence: TGCGCCAGCAGTGGACAGAAGTACAATGAGCAGTTCTTC. Amino acids: CASSGQKYNEQFF.

This clonotype was picked up a small number of times. The V gene is TRBV4-1, the J gene TRBJ2-1; 8 nucleotides agree with TRBD1. The CDR3 runs to 15 residues. CDR1 is MGHRA, CDR2 YSYEKL, per germline. V trimming: 1 base; J trimming: 2 bases; junction bases outside the gene matches: 1. The DNA of the CDR3 is TGCGCCAGCAGCCAAGCGGGACAGGCCTACAATGAGCAGTTCTTC. Translating gives CASSQAGQAYNEQFF.

On this clonotype itself: Mismatch with germline at one junction end may stem from a read error. V is TRBV7-2 and J is TRBJ2-5, with 11 bases fitting TRBD2. The germline V gene encodes CDR1 SGHTA and CDR2 FQGNSA. There are 15 residues in the CDR3. This CDR3 reads CASRLAGGLQETQYF. The CDR3 DNA reads TGTGCCAGCAGATTAGCGGGGGGGCTCCAAGAGACCCAGTACTTC. The full variable domain, completed using reference TRBV7-2 and TRBJ2-5, is GAGVSQSPSNKVTEKGKDVELRCDPISGHTALYWYRQSLGQGLEFLIYFQGNSAPDKSGLPSDRFSAERTGGSVSTLTIQRTQQEDSAVYLCASRLAGGLQETQYFGPGTRLLVL.

This clonotype was picked up many times. The chain is built from TRBV5-4 and TRBJ1-2; TRBD1 matches at 8 bases. Looked up from germline, CDR1 is SGHNT and CDR2 is YYREEE (reference sequence). The trim removed 0 bases at V and 4 bases at J, leaving 2 bases unmatched. The CDR3 loop spans 14 amino acids. The CDR3 is CASSLGQGSYGYTF. Here the CDR3 DNA reads TGTGCCAGCAGCTTGGGACAGGGGAGCTATGGCTACACCTTC.

This clonotype turned up a few times. This chain connects TRBV7-3 to TRBJ2-3; 13 bases agree with TRBD2. There are 16 residues in the CDR3. J lost 4 bases, V lost 5 bases, and 6 bases had no gene match. CDR1 is SGHTA, CDR2 FQGTGA, per germline. CDR3 sequence reads: CASSPTSGGAPDTQYF. The CDR3 region has the DNA TGTGCCAGCAGCCCTACTAGCGGGGGGGCGCCAGATACGCAGTATTTT.

V usage is TRBV6-9 and J usage is TRBJ1-1, with unresolved D. V lost 2 bases to trimming and J lost 0 bases, with 7 bases between them. Germline V gives CDR1 MNHGY, CDR2 SVAAGI. The length of the CDR3 is 14 residues. The CDR3 sequence is CASSYGGVNTEAFF. The CDR3, as DNA: TGTGCCAGCAGTTATGGTGGGGTGAACACTGAAGCTTTCTTT.